These 22 T cell receptor beta chains came from one sample sequenced in a study of T cell changes during pregnancy in multiple sclerosis. The assay was immunoSEQ multiplex PCR, and TCRdb's table has in-frame clones only and misses some. The profile shows tens of thousands of clones, 88% of them singletons. The sequencing used CD4+ T cells from peripheral blood mononuclear cells, collected in the first trimester of pregnancy. The receptors were gathered from a female donor with multiple sclerosis, enrolled in a pregnancy study.

V and J are TRBV7-9 and TRBJ2-7, with 8 bases identical to TRBD1. The J segment lost 7 bases and the V segment lost 5 bases, leaving 7 bases of the junction unmatched. The germline V gene encodes CDR1 SEHNR and CDR2 FQNEAQ (reference sequence). This CDR3 is built from 13 residues. The CDR3 reads CASSPRTGREQYF. CDR3 DNA: TGTGCCAGCAGCCCAAGGACAGGGCGAGAGCAGTACTTC.

The V call is TRBV10-3, the J call TRBJ2-7; 8 nucleotides line up with TRBD1. The CDR3 loop spans 13 amino acids. Germline CDR1 and CDR2: ENHRY and SYGVKD. V was clipped by 6 bases and J by 5 bases; unmatched bases: 6. The CDR3 spells CAISTDRAHEQYF. The CDR3, as DNA: TGTGCCATCAGCACGGACAGGGCTCACGAGCAGTACTTC.

The V and J genes are TRBV15 and TRBJ2-5; D may be TRBD1 (5 bases). Between the trimmed V and J ends, which lost 0 bases and 3 bases, there was a span of 5 bases. Germline V gives CDR1 LNHNV, CDR2 YYDKDF (reference sequence). This CDR3 spans 13 amino acids. CDR3 amino acids: CATSRDREETQYF. CDR3 sequence (DNA): TGTGCCACCAGCAGAGACAGGGAAGAGACCCAGTACTTC.

The V call is TRBV28, the J call TRBJ2-1; tentatively, D is TRBD2 (6 bases). Trimming removed 6 bases from V and 4 bases from J, with 31 bases in between. The CDR3 totals 20 residues. CDR1 and CDR2 (germline): MDHEN, SYDVKM. The CDR3 protein is CASRAPLAGRLLRGYNEQFF. DNA of the CDR3: TGTGCCAGCAGAGCCCCCTTGGCGGGACGACTCCTACGTGGATACAATGAGCAGTTCTTC. The entire variable domain, with the rest obtained from reference TRBV28 and TRBJ2-1, is as follows: DVKVTQSSRYLVKRTGEKVFLECVQDMDHENMFWYRQDPGLGLRLIYFSYDVKMKEKGDIPEGYSVSREKKERFSLILESASTNQTSMYLCASRAPLAGRLLRGYNEQFFGPGTRLTVL.

The rearrangement links TRBV7-9 to TRBJ2-7; D is undetermined. Germline V gene data show CDR1 as SEHNR and CDR2 as FQNEAQ (reference sequence). Trimming took 3 bases from V and 0 from J, leaving 9 bases between them. This CDR3 is built from 14 residues. DNA for the CDR3: TGTGCCAGCAGCTTGTTGCCAGACTCCTACGAGCAGTACTTC. This encodes CASSLLPDSYEQYF.

This clone was picked up a small number of times. The genes are TRBV7-9 and TRBJ1-5; D ambiguous. The V gene's germline CDR1 is SEHNR and CDR2 FQNEAQ (reference sequence). V was shortened by 1 base and J by 5 bases, with 9 bases between the two germline ends. This CDR3 region has 14 residues. CDR3 DNA sequence: TGTGCCAGCAGCTTAGTCTCCAGCGATCAGCCCCAGCATTTT. This translates into CASSLVSSDQPQHF. Looking up the rest from reference TRBV7-9 and TRBJ1-5 gives the full variable domain: DTGVSQNPRHKITKRGQNVTFRCDPISEHNRLYWYRQTLGQGPEFLTYFQNEAQLEKSRLLSDRFSAERPKGSFSTLEIQRTEQGDSAMYLCASSLVSSDQPQHFGDGTRLSIL.

This chain's CDR3 is CASSLTGAGEVDGYTF. The CDR3 DNA is TGTGCCAGCAGCTTAACGGGGGCAGGGGAAGTCGATGGCTACACCTTC. The rearrangement joins TRBV7-3 to TRBJ1-2; weak D call: TRBD1 (6 bases). The V end lost 0 bases, the J end lost 6 bases, and 17 bases lay between the germline ends. The germline V gene encodes CDR1 SGHTA and CDR2 FQGTGA. CDR3 length: 16 residues. The full variable domain, with the rest looked up from reference TRBV7-3 and TRBJ1-2, is GAGVSQTPSNKVTEKGKYVELRCDPISGHTALYWYRQSLGQGPEFLIYFQGTGAADDSGLPNDRFFAVRPEGSVSTLKIQRTERGDSAVYLCASSLTGAGEVDGYTFGSGTRLTVV.

The chain combines TRBV5-5 with TRBJ2-7; 9 bases line up with TRBD1. From germline, CDR1 is SGHKS and CDR2 YYEKEE (reference sequence). This CDR3 contains 15 residues. After removal of 3 bases from V and 4 bases from J, the junction contained 8 bases not matched to a gene. CDR3 bases: TGTGCCAGCAGCTGGGACCGGGACAGGGAATACGAGCAGTACTTC. Protein: CASSWDRDREYEQYF.

The chain has TRBV28 and TRBJ1-2; no clear D gene. Trimming pared 4 bases from V and 1 base from J, leaving 7 bases between. CDR1 is MDHEN and CDR2 is SYDVKM in the germline V gene. The CDR3 covers 13 residues. This CDR3 is CASSWEGNYGYTF. The CDR3, as DNA: TGTGCCAGCAGTTGGGAGGGTAACTATGGCTACACCTTC.

The genes are TRBV7-2 and TRBJ2-7; 10 bases fit TRBD2. CDR1 and CDR2 (germline): SGHTA, FQGNSA. Losses at the gene ends were 4 bases for V and 5 bases for J; bases not matched to a gene: 8. This CDR3 has 15 amino acids. The chain's CDR3 is CASSSSSGGSHEQYF. The DNA for the CDR3 is TGTGCCAGCAGCTCGAGTAGCGGGGGGTCCCACGAGCAGTACTTC.

V usage is TRBV9 and J usage is TRBJ2-1; 12 bases match TRBD2. The germline CDR1 and CDR2 sequences are SGDLS and YYNGEE. V dropped 7 bases and J dropped 9; count of bases not matched to a gene: 11. This CDR3 is 15 amino acids long. The CDR3 loop reads CASGPGLAGGSEQFF. The DNA of the CDR3 is TGTGCCAGCGGGCCCGGTCTAGCGGGAGGGAGTGAGCAGTTCTTC.

The chain uses TRBV7-9 and TRBJ1-2, with TRBD1 matching over 8 bases. The CDR3 covers 14 residues. CDR1 and CDR2 (germline): SEHNR, FQNEAQ (reference sequence). V was pared by 2 bases and J by 7 bases, with 6 bases of the junction left unmatched. CDR3: CASSLQGAASGYTF. CDR3 in DNA: TGTGCCAGCAGCTTACAGGGGGCCGCCTCTGGCTACACCTTC.

The V call is TRBV18, the J call TRBJ2-7, with D possibly being TRBD2 (6 bases). With 0 bases removed from V and 5 bases from J, the gap between germline ends came to 14 bases. Germline V gives CDR1 KGHSH, CDR2 LQKENI. The CDR3 loop spans 15 amino acids. In DNA, the CDR3 is TGTGCCAGCTCACCACCGAGCGGAGGGCACCACGAGCAGTACTTC. Its translation is CASSPPSGGHHEQYF. Together with reference TRBV18 and TRBJ2-7, the CDR3 gives the full variable domain: NAGVMQNPRHLVRRRGQEARLRCSPMKGHSHVYWYRQLPEEGLKFMVYLQKENIIDESGMPKERFSAEFPKEGPSILRIQQVVRGDSAAYFCASSPPSGGHHEQYFGPGTRLTVT.

The gene calls are TRBV10-3 and TRBJ1-3; possibly TRBD1 for D (5 bases). The CDR3 is 16 residues long. Germline CDR1 reads ENHRY; CDR2 reads SYGVKD. Trimming stripped 6 bases from V and 0 bases from J, with 15 bases between. The CDR3 region has the DNA TGTGCCATCAGCCTTCAGGGTCTAACCTCTGGAAACACCATATATTTT. This encodes CAISLQGLTSGNTIYF.

V usage is TRBV5-1 and J usage is TRBJ2-7; the match to TRBD1 covers 7 bases. From germline, CDR1 is SGHRS and CDR2 YFSETQ. The J segment lost 0 bases and the V segment lost 4 bases, leaving 7 bases of the junction unmatched. The CDR3 runs to 15 residues. The CDR3 here is CASSPDRPSSYEQYF. The CDR3 DNA reads TGCGCCAGCAGCCCGGACAGGCCCAGCTCCTACGAGCAGTACTTC.

This chain's CDR3 is CASSLGQTNTEAFF. The CDR3 DNA sequence: TGCGCCAGCAGCTTGGGACAGACGAACACTGAAGCTTTCTTT. J is TRBJ1-1 and V is TRBV5-1, with a weak D call TRBD1 (5 bases). Germline CDR1 SGHRS, CDR2 YFSETQ. V lost 0 bases and J lost 1, with 7 bases in between. This CDR3 is built from 14 residues.

This clone appeared a single time. The V and J genes are TRBV2 and TRBJ2-1; 15 nucleotides align to TRBD2. The CDR3 extends over 13 amino acids. Germline assignment: CDR1 SNHLY and CDR2 FYNNEI. The trim removed 9 bases at V and 15 bases at J, leaving 9 bases unmatched. The CDR3 DNA reads TGTGCCAGTGCCGGACTAGCGGGGGGGTCGGGGTTCTTC. It specifies CASAGLAGGSGFF.

This chain links TRBV7-3 with TRBJ2-3; 11 nucleotides line up with TRBD2. The CDR3 sequence is 16 residues long. Germline loops: CDR1 SGHTA, CDR2 FQGTGA. Losses at the gene ends were 5 bases for V and 1 base for J; bases not matched to a gene: 5. CDR3: CASSILAGDGTDTQYF. For the CDR3, the DNA is TGTGCCAGCAGCATACTAGCGGGAGACGGCACAGATACGCAGTATTTT.

The rearrangement links TRBV30 to TRBJ1-5; 7 bases are a match to TRBD1. J lost 4 bases, V lost 1 base, and 4 bases had no gene match. CDR1 is GTSNPN, CDR2 SVGIG, per germline (reference sequence). The CDR3 has 14 residues. The CDR3 DNA is TGTGCCTGGAGTGCGGGGACAGCTAATCAGCCCCAGCATTTT. This translates into CAWSAGTANQPQHF.

A single count supports this clone. The chain carries TRBV30 and TRBJ2-1; TRBD2 might be the D (5 bases). The CDR3 length is 16 residues. The germline V gene has CDR1 GTSNPN and CDR2 SVGIG (reference sequence). V was shortened by 1 base and J by 1 base, with 14 bases between the two germline ends. The CDR3 DNA sequence: TGTGCCTGGAGTGCCTTGAGAGCGGTTTCCTACAATGAGCAGTTCTTC. It encodes CAWSALRAVSYNEQFF.

This rearrangement joins TRBV2 to TRBJ2-5, with D possibly being TRBD1 (6 bases). CDR1 and CDR2 (germline): SNHLY, FYNNEI. Trimming cost V 6 bases and J 4 bases, with 18 bases left between them. The length of the CDR3 is 15 residues. The CDR3 bases are TGTGCCAGCAGCGAAACAGGGCTTGTTGGAGAGACCCAGTACTTC. Translated: CASSETGLVGETQYF.

This chain joins TRBV19 and TRBJ2-5, with D possibly matching TRBD2 (6 bases). V shed 5 bases and J shed 4 bases, with 11 bases lying between them. The CDR3 runs 13 residues. Germline CDR1 reads LNHDA; CDR2 reads SQIVND (reference sequence). As DNA, the CDR3 is TGTGCCAGTAGTGGGACTGCAAGAGAGACCCAGTACTTC. Encoded protein: CASSGTARETQYF.